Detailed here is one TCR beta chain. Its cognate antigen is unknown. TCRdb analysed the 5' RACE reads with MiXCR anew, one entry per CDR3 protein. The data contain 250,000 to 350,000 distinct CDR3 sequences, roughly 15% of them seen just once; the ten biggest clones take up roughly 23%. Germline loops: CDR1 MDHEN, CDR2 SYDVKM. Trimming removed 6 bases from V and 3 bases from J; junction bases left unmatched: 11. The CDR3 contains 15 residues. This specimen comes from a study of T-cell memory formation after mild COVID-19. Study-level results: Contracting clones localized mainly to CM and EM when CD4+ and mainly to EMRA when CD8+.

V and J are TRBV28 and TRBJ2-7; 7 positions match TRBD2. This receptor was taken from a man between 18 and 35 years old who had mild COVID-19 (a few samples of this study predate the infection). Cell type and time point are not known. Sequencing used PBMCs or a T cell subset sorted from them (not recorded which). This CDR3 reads CASSPGGGTLYEQYV. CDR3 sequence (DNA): TGTGCCAGCAGCCCTGGGGGAGGGACTCTCTACGAGCAGTACGTC.